These T cell receptor beta chains were read from a single sample in a study of regulatory T cells in long-lasting Graves disease. Each CDR3 protein gets one entry after TCRdb re-called the multiplex PCR reads with MiXCR. Here the sample spans about 220,000 distinct CDR3 sequences, approximately 16% being singletons. The starting material was peripheral blood mononuclear cells (PBMCs), obtained at new diagnosis, from a patient treated with antithyroid drugs. The source is a female donor with Graves disease. The CDR3 runs from the conserved cysteine through the conserved F or W.

>13|TRBV12-3/TRBV12-4|TRBJ2-7
CASSLRQGGEQYF
>14|TRBV3-1|TRBJ2-7
CASSHGQGIYEQYF
>15|TRBV9|TRBJ2-3
CASSDSGTSTDTQYF
>15|TRBV27|TRBJ2-7
CASSQGVGSSYEQYF
>14|TRBV12-3/TRBV12-4|TRBJ2-1
CASSKTSGMHEQFF
>17|TRBV19|TRBJ2-3
CASSKEVARIGGDTQYF
>12|TRBV12-5|TRBJ2-7
CASADSSYEQYF
>14|TRBV6-5|TRBJ2-1
CASSYSREGHVQFF
>19|TRBV14|.
CASSQDPLAGGAWKETQYF
>13|TRBV12-3/TRBV12-4|TRBJ2-5
CASSFSGQETQYF
>15|TRBV24-1|TRBJ2-3
CATSERTQRTDTQYF
>15|TRBV28|TRBJ2-7
CASRKTSGRVYEQYF
>15|TRBV20-1|TRBJ2-7
CSARAGGAGGGEQYF
>13|TRBV6-5|TRBJ2-1
CASSYRAGVEQFF
>13|TRBV10-1|TRBJ2-1
CASSEGGGGQQFF
>15|TRBV7-2|TRBJ1-3
CASSPGRVSGNTIYF